One and the same sample provided the 14 T cell receptor beta chains below, sequenced in a study of blood T cell repertoires in COVID-19. Data came from immunoSEQ multiplex PCR; TCRdb stores just in-frame clones and leaves some out. The table has approximately 200,000 clones, 80% to 85% seen once. The sample was peripheral blood. These receptors were collected from a woman aged 25 to 39 who had recovered from COVID-19.

CDR3 in amino acids: CASSLGGTGGANTEAFF. In nucleotides, the CDR3 is TGTGCCAGCAGCTTAGGGGGGACAGGAGGGGCGAACACTGAAGCTTTCTTT. J is TRBJ1-1 and V is TRBV11-3; 8 bases are shared with TRBD1. V trimming: 1 base; J trimming: 1 base; junction bases outside the gene matches: 8. Germline V gene sequence: CDR1 SGHNT, CDR2 YENEEA. The CDR3 length is 17 residues.

The chain joins TRBV18 to TRBJ2-5; 11 bases line up with TRBD2. This CDR3 is 21 amino acids long. Germline V gene sequence: CDR1 KGHSH, CDR2 LQKENI. With 4 bases clipped from V and 0 bases from J, the junction kept 19 bases outside the gene matches. The CDR3 DNA reads as TGTGCCAGCTCACTACGGCCCCTAGCGGGAGGCCAACGGACACACCAAGAGACCCAGTACTTC. Protein: CASSLRPLAGGQRTHQETQYF.

Remarks on this clone: The junction and the germline gene differ at one end; a read error may be behind it. The chain is built from TRBV10-3 and TRBJ2-7, with TRBD2 identical over 15 bases. This CDR3 spans 14 amino acids. Germline assignment: CDR1 ENHRY and CDR2 SYGVKD. For the CDR3, the DNA is TGTGCCATCAGTGAGCCGGGACTAGCGGGAGGCTTCGTCTTC. It translates to CAISEPGLAGGFVF.

The V gene is TRBV7-9, the J gene TRBJ2-1; 11 bases are a match to TRBD2. CDR1 and CDR2 (germline): SEHNR, FQNEAQ (reference sequence). The junction had 3 bases not matched to a gene; V was cut back by 3 bases and J by 5 bases. The CDR3 covers 15 residues. The CDR3 DNA sequence: TGTGCCAGCAGCTTCACGACTAGCGGGAACAATGAGCAGTTCTTC. This sequence encodes CASSFTTSGNNEQFF.

The chain joins TRBV10-1 to TRBJ2-1, with TRBD2 matching over 14 bases. Per the germline V gene, CDR1 is WNHNN and CDR2 is SYGVQD (reference sequence). Trimming at V came to 6 bases and at J to 3 bases, leaving 1 base not matched to a gene. The CDR3 runs to 15 residues. CDR3 in amino acids: CASSGTSGGYNEQFF. CDR3 DNA sequence: TGCGCCAGCAGCGGGACTAGCGGGGGCTACAATGAGCAGTTCTTC.

The DNA of the CDR3 is TGCGCCAGCAAAGGCCCACTAGCGGGCGGCACCGGGGAGCTGTTTTTT. Its protein product is CASKGPLAGGTGELFF. This sequence joins TRBV5-1 and TRBJ2-2; 9 nucleotides agree with TRBD2. This CDR3 spans 16 amino acids. J gave up 4 bases and V 6 bases, and 10 bases lay outside the gene matches. Germline V gene lookup returns CDR1 SGHRS and CDR2 YFSETQ.

V and J are TRBV7-9 and TRBJ1-2, with 10 positions matching TRBD1. This CDR3 spans 15 amino acids. The trim removed 1 base at V and 4 bases at J, leaving 3 bases unmatched. Germline V gene sequence: CDR1 SEHNR, CDR2 FQNEAQ (reference sequence). CDR3 nucleotides: TGTGCCAGCAGCTTAGAAGGGACAGGGGCCTATGGCTACACCTTC. It codes for CASSLEGTGAYGYTF. The whole variable domain, remainder taken from reference TRBV7-9 and TRBJ1-2, is DTGVSQNPRHKITKRGQNVTFRCDPISEHNRLYWYRQTLGQGPEFLTYFQNEAQLEKSRLLSDRFSAERPKGSFSTLEIQRTEQGDSAMYLCASSLEGTGAYGYTFGSGTRLTVV.

The chain recombines TRBV11-2 with TRBJ2-5; the D gene is possibly TRBD1 (6 bases). CDR1 and CDR2 (germline): SGHAT, FQNNGV. The V end was cut by 5 bases, the J end by 1 base, with 11 bases between. The CDR3 spans 14 residues. This chain's CDR3 is CASSRDTSQETQYF. The CDR3 nucleotides are TGTGCCAGCAGCCGGGACACAAGCCAAGAGACCCAGTACTTC.

The V gene is TRBV30, the J gene TRBJ1-4; 7 bases align to TRBD1. V gave up 5 bases and J gave up 11 bases; unmatched junction bases: 8. The CDR3 is made up of 12 amino acids. The germline CDR1 and CDR2 sequences are GTSNPN and SVGIG (reference sequence). CDR3 DNA sequence: TGTGCCTGGTCCTACGTACAGGGGAAACTGTTTTTT. Translated, it gives CAWSYVQGKLFF.

This clone has just a few counts. The V call is TRBV7-9, the J call TRBJ1-5; 8 positions agree with TRBD1. Germline V gives CDR1 SEHNR, CDR2 FQNEAQ (reference sequence). The ends lost 5 bases at V and 7 bases at J; junction bases unmatched: 10. CDR3 length: 15 amino acids. CDR3 sequence reads: CASSRGQGQVQPQHF. The DNA of the CDR3 is TGTGCCAGCAGCCGCGGACAGGGTCAGGTGCAGCCCCAGCATTTT.

This chain links TRBV30 with TRBJ1-2; perhaps TRBD1 as D (5 bases). In germline, CDR1 is GTSNPN, CDR2 SVGIG (reference sequence). This CDR3 is 14 amino acids long. V lost 4 bases and J lost 6, with 18 bases in between. In nucleotides, the CDR3 is TGTGCCTGGAAGCACCAGGGTCCCCTCCATGGCTACACCTTC. Amino acids: CAWKHQGPLHGYTF. Full variable domain (missing parts from reference TRBV30 and TRBJ1-2): SQTIHQWPATLVQPVGSPLSLECTVEGTSNPNLYWYRQAAGRGLQLLFYSVGIGQISSEVPQNLSASRPQDRQFILSSKKLLLSDSGFYLCAWKHQGPLHGYTFGSGTRLTVV.

This clone was seen only once. This rearrangement joins TRBV14 to TRBJ2-7; 7 bases agree with TRBD1. V lost 4 bases, J lost 5 bases, and 11 bases stayed unmatched. Germline V gene lookup returns CDR1 SGHDN and CDR2 FVKESK. CDR3 length: 15 amino acids. CDR3 region: CASSRLDRAQDEQYF. Here the CDR3 DNA reads TGTGCCAGCAGCCGGTTAGACAGGGCCCAGGACGAGCAGTACTTC.

The chain combines TRBV9 with TRBJ2-7, with TRBD1 as a possible D gene (7 bases). Trimming took 3 bases from V and 4 from J, leaving 11 bases between them. Germline assignment: CDR1 SGDLS and CDR2 YYNGEE. The CDR3 length is 13 residues. The CDR3 protein is CASSGGDSYEQYF. As DNA, the CDR3 is TGTGCCAGCAGCGGGGGGGACAGTTACGAGCAGTACTTC.

V gene TRBV27 combines with J gene TRBJ1-2; 12 nucleotides match TRBD1. The ends lost 3 bases at V and 4 bases at J; junction bases unmatched: 3. CDR3 size: 15 residues. Germline CDR1 and CDR2: MNHEY and SMNVEV (reference sequence). CDR3 sequence: CASSFGTGGGYGYTF. CDR3 nucleotide sequence: TGTGCCAGCAGTTTTGGGACAGGGGGCGGCTATGGCTACACCTTC.